The next 5 T cell receptor beta chains were all read from a single sample in a study of shared clonotypes between healthy human individuals (dated by TCRdb to the early 2020s). Libraries were constructed by the immunoSEQ multiplex PCR assay. Not all clones reach the TCRdb copy of this immuneACCESS table, which keeps in-frame sequences only. Checked studies attribute under half of the gap to unresolved V genes and leave the rest unexplained. This sample gives about 1 million clones in total; around 74% of them show up just once. About 1.5% of the sample is held by the ten biggest clonotypes. Source material: memory CD4+ T cells sorted from blood. The sample's cell subset or site label, in plain terms: CD45RA-negative fraction. These receptors were obtained from a man between 18 and 29 years old in good health.

The CDR3 protein is CASSPLLGQGTYEQYF. DNA for the CDR3: TGTGCCAGCAGCCCACTTCTGGGACAGGGGACTTACGAGCAGTACTTC. V is TRBV7-2 and J is TRBJ2-7; TRBD1 matches at 10 bases. Germline assignment: CDR1 SGHTA and CDR2 FQGNSA. Losses at the gene ends were 5 bases for V and 4 bases for J; bases not matched to a gene: 11. CDR3 length: 16 residues.

The chain carries TRBV15 and TRBJ2-2, with D possibly matching TRBD2 (5 bases). The germline gives CDR1 LNHNV, CDR2 YYDKDF (reference sequence). Trimming stripped 1 base from V and 5 bases from J, with 14 bases between. There are 16 residues in the CDR3. The chain's CDR3 is CATSRVGGLKTGELFF. CDR3 bases: TGTGCCACCAGCAGAGTCGGAGGACTTAAAACCGGGGAGCTGTTTTTT.

This rearrangement joins TRBV19 to TRBJ1-2; D is perhaps TRBD1 (6 bases). This CDR3 is 15 amino acids long. Germline CDR1 reads LNHDA; CDR2 reads SQIVND (reference sequence). The V end was cut by 5 bases, the J end by 5 bases, with 18 bases between. This CDR3 is CASSFSRGALYGYTF. The DNA for the CDR3 is TGTGCCAGTAGTTTCTCACGGGGGGCGCTTTATGGCTACACCTTC. Drawing the rest from reference TRBV19 and TRBJ1-2, the complete variable domain is DGGITQSPKYLFRKEGQNVTLSCEQNLNHDAMYWYRQDPGQGLRLIYYSQIVNDFQKGDIAEGYSVSREKKESFPLTVTSAQKNPTAFYLCASSFSRGALYGYTFGSGTRLTVV.

The CDR3 here is CASSITPTGLHEQFF. CDR3 in DNA: TGTGCCAGTAGTATCACCCCGACAGGGCTCCATGAGCAGTTCTTC. The chain employs TRBV19 and TRBJ2-1, with 7 bases aligning to TRBD1. Germline V CDR1 and CDR2: LNHDA, SQIVND (reference sequence). Trimming took 3 bases from V and 8 from J; bases not matched to a gene: 10. The CDR3 covers 15 residues. Variable domain in full (rest from reference TRBV19 and TRBJ2-1): DGGITQSPKYLFRKEGQNVTLSCEQNLNHDAMYWYRQDPGQGLRLIYYSQIVNDFQKGDIAEGYSVSREKKESFPLTVTSAQKNPTAFYLCASSITPTGLHEQFFGPGTRLTVL.

V and J are TRBV19 and TRBJ1-5, with 7 bases aligning to TRBD1. There are 16 residues in the CDR3. The V gene end was trimmed by 4 bases and the J gene end by 6 bases; junction bases not matched to a gene: 12. Germline assignment: CDR1 LNHDA and CDR2 SQIVND (reference sequence). CDR3 coding DNA: TGTGCCAGTAGTACATTCGGACAGGCCGGTGGTCAGCCCCAGCATTTT. It specifies CASSTFGQAGGQPQHF.